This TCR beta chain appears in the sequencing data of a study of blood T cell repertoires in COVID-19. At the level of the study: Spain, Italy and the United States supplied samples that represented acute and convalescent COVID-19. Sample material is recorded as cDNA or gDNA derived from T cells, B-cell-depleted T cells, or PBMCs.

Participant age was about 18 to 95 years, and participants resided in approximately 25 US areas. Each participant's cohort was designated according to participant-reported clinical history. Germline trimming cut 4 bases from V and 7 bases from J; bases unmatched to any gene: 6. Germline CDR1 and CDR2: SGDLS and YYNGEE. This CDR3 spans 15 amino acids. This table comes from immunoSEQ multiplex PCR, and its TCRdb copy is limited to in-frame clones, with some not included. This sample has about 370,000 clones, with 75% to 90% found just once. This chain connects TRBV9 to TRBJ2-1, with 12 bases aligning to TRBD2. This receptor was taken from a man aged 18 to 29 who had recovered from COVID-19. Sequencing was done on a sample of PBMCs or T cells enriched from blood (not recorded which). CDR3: CASSLRLAGVNEQFF. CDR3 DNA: TGTGCCAGCAGCTTGCGACTAGCGGGAGTAAATGAGCAGTTCTTC.